Here is one TCR beta chain with its context. The antigen remains undetermined. This entry is derived from a study of T cell responses to AZD1222 COVID-19 vaccine. Study findings and constraints: The repertoires were collected only after the peak T cell response. Targeting of unmutated variant regions was reportedly seen in nearly half of spike-specific TCRs. Mostly white British, mostly female donors; authors suggested clonal diversity may be underestimated. Spike-specific TCRs gained breadth and depth after people received two AZD1222 doses.

Produced via immunoSEQ multiplex PCR; TCRdb's table is partial and in-frame only. The table lists more than 90,000 clones, roughly nine tenths of them singletons. Trimming removed 9 bases at V and 9 bases at J, with 18 bases between. Germline CDR1 and CDR2: SNHLY and FYNNEI. The length of the CDR3 is 13 residues. The receptor's source is an adult in good health. This chain connects TRBV2 to TRBJ2-1, with D perhaps given as TRBD1 or TRBD2 (5 bases each). Sequences were derived from peripheral blood, sampled on day 0 of AZD1222 vaccination. The CDR3 sequence is CASTRGLRGEQFF. The DNA of the CDR3 is TGTGCCAGTACTAGGGGCCTTAGGGGTGAGCAGTTCTTC.